This entry concerns a single TCR beta chain. Antigen specificity is unknown. Some clones are missing from TCRdb's copy, which holds only in-frame ones; the method was immunoSEQ multiplex PCR. The repertoire consists of 60,000 to 75,000 clones, with roughly two thirds occurring once and the leading ten covering less than 5.5%. Viral peptide pools were used in the ViraFEST assay to expand antigen-specific CD4+ T cells, and sequencing came afterward. Isolating CD4+ T cells followed less than 12 days of culture. The person's infection with SARS-CoV-2, confirmed by PCR, took place between March and December 2020. At days 3 and 7, half of the medium was exchanged for IL-2 medium. Trimming stripped 0 bases from V and 5 bases from J, with 20 bases between. Per the germline V gene, CDR1 is MGHRA and CDR2 is YSYEKL. The CDR3 covers 17 residues. The data were taken from a study of vaccination effects on CD4 cells after COVID-19.

The V gene is TRBV4-1, the J gene TRBJ2-7, with a tentative D call TRBD2 (7 bases). The source is a human donor who had a prior SARS-CoV-2 infection. The sample was CD4+ T cells from PBMCs cultured with HIV peptides, taken before COVID-19 vaccination. Subset defined: HIV-1 Nef peptide pool negative control/reference culture. The CDR3 spells CASSQEVVGGRRDEQYF. The CDR3, as DNA: TGCGCCAGCAGCCAAGAGGTGGTGGGGGGGCGCCGCGACGAGCAGTACTTC.